One sample yielded the 4 T cell receptor beta chains listed below, sequenced in a study of cytomegalovirus exposure and HLA in healthy donors. 60 Vbeta and 13 Jbeta primers were used in PCR. Here immunoSEQ multiplex PCR was the method, and the copy in TCRdb shows in-frame clones only, minus some. The sample contains 130,000 or so clones, more than 60% of which appear only once. Sequencing was done on a sample of PBMCs. Source of these receptors: a female donor in good health and CMV-seronegative.

This chain joins TRBV7-9 and TRBJ2-7, with TRBD2 as a possible D gene (5 bases). Germline V lookup: CDR1 SEHNR, CDR2 FQNEAQ (reference sequence). V shed 8 bases and J shed 7 bases, with 12 bases lying between them. This CDR3 is built from 11 residues. The CDR3 here is CASPGKGEQYF. The DNA for the CDR3 is TGTGCCAGCCCCGGGAAAGGAGAGCAGTACTTC. Looking up the rest from reference TRBV7-9 and TRBJ2-7 gives the full variable domain: DTGVSQNPRHKITKRGQNVTFRCDPISEHNRLYWYRQTLGQGPEFLTYFQNEAQLEKSRLLSDRFSAERPKGSFSTLEIQRTEQGDSAMYLCASPGKGEQYFGPGTRLTVT.

The J gene is TRBJ2-1, the V gene TRBV28; TRBD1 agrees at 8 bases. The CDR3 is 15 residues long. Trimming cost V 7 bases and J 5 bases; bases outside gene matches: 10. In germline, CDR1 is MDHEN, CDR2 SYDVKM. The CDR3 DNA sequence: TGTGCCAGCACCGTAACCGGGACAGGAGACAATGAGCAGTTCTTC. Translation: CASTVTGTGDNEQFF.

The chain employs TRBV10-3 and TRBJ1-1; the D is unclear. Trimming cost V 8 bases and J 4 bases, with 8 bases left between them. Germline V gives CDR1 ENHRY, CDR2 SYGVKD. The CDR3 totals 11 residues. The CDR3 sequence: CAIHSSTEAFF. CDR3 nucleotide sequence: TGTGCCATCCATAGCAGCACTGAAGCTTTCTTT.

The chain links TRBV19 to TRBJ1-1; a possible D gene is TRBD1 (6 bases). Germline V gives CDR1 LNHDA, CDR2 SQIVND (reference sequence). The V end was cut by 0 bases, the J end by 1 base, with 9 bases between. The CDR3 totals 15 residues. CDR3: CASSIDTGRNTEAFF. The DNA for the CDR3 is TGTGCCAGTAGTATAGATACAGGGCGGAACACTGAAGCTTTCTTT. Based on the CDR3 plus reference TRBV19 and TRBJ1-1, the full variable domain is DGGITQSPKYLFRKEGQNVTLSCEQNLNHDAMYWYRQDPGQGLRLIYYSQIVNDFQKGDIAEGYSVSREKKESFPLTVTSAQKNPTAFYLCASSIDTGRNTEAFFGQGTRLTVV.